This record concerns one TCR beta chain sequence. Germline V gene sequence: CDR1 MNHEY, CDR2 SVGEGT. The CDR3 is 16 amino acids. V was clipped by 2 bases and J by 2 bases, with 15 bases between them. The sample belongs to a study of T-cell reconstitution after alpha-beta-depleted transplantation in children. TCRbeta library preparation incorporated unique molecular identifiers. TCRdb analysed the PCR reads with MiXCR anew, one entry per CDR3 protein. Counted here are around 440,000 distinct CDR3 sequences, 16% occurring once; the ten biggest clones make up roughly 27%. V and J are TRBV6-2 or TRBV6-3 and TRBJ2-5; D may be TRBD1 or TRBD2 (6 bases each). This clonotype originated in a boy under three years old who had a stem cell transplant for Wiskott-Aldrich syndrome, so the T cells may come from the graft donor. This material consisted of PBMCs, mostly from graft donor cells, taken 360 days after TCRalphabeta/CD19-depleted stem cell transplant. The CDR3 DNA reads TGTGCCAGCAGTTACCCAGGAGGGGGAGGTCAAGAGACCCAGTACTTC. As protein: CASSYPGGGGQETQYF.